This T cell receptor (beta chain) was found in a study of CD8 T cells in Susac syndrome. RNA amounts of 0.5 to 1 ug underwent reverse transcription with random hexamers. TCRdb re-called the immunoSEQ multiplex PCR reads through MiXCR, storing one row per CDR3 protein. Of hundreds of thousands of distinct CDR3 sequences listed, approximately 95% are singletons. This clonotype was detected only once. The V gene lost 8 bases and the J gene lost 5 bases, with 18 bases spanning the gap. CDR1 is SEHNR and CDR2 is FQNEAQ in the germline V gene (reference sequence). The CDR3 is 14 amino acids. This clonotype was sampled from a human donor with multiple sclerosis. Sequenced: CD4+ T cells from PBMCs. The chain carries TRBV7-9 and TRBJ2-5; D unresolved. CDR3: CASAPSRRKETQYF. The CDR3, as DNA: TGTGCCAGCGCCCCTTCTCGGCGGAAGGAGACCCAGTACTTC.